These T cell receptor beta chains were read from a single sample in a study of T cell responses to AZD1222 COVID-19 vaccine. Sequenced by immunoSEQ multiplex PCR; TCRdb stores in-frame clones only, minus some. The sample records roughly 120,000 clones, around 85% being singletons. This sample comprised peripheral blood, obtained on day 0 of AZD1222 vaccination. These receptors were taken from an adult in good health. CDR3s include the opening cysteine and the closing phenylalanine or tryptophan. Some rows mark clone size as missing; the rest say once, few, many or name a class of expanded clone.

clone_size j_call cdr3_length v_call cdr3_aa
- TRBJ2-3 12 TRBV6-2/TRBV6-3 CASSYRTSTQYF
- TRBJ1-1 14 TRBV6-5 CASSYSRRQGRAFF
- TRBJ1-6 16 TRBV18 CASLLRPGSYNSPLHF
- TRBJ1-3 12 TRBV29-1 CSVEVGTLAIYF
- TRBJ2-5 19 TRBV7-6 CASSLNPPLAGGLQETQYF
- TRBJ2-4 15 TRBV6-5 CASSYVGTGANIQYF
- TRBJ1-1 13 TRBV27 CASSLMGLTEAFF
- TRBJ1-2 15 TRBV11-2 CASSSVGGTAYGYTF
- TRBJ1-2 14 TRBV5-1 CASSVTGRNYGYTF
once TRBJ1-1 13 TRBV3-1/TRBV3-2 CASSHWDRAEAFF
- TRBJ2-7 14 TRBV10-2 CATSPLQGSYEQYF
few TRBJ1-5 14 TRBV27 CASSLRQGYQPQHF
once TRBJ1-5 15 TRBV11-2 CASSLDKHYNQPQHF
- TRBJ1-2 14 TRBV11-3 CASSGPQGNYGYTF
- TRBJ2-5 18 TRBV19 CASSIDPETSGRRGTQYF
- TRBJ2-1 18 TRBV24-1 CATSDSGTGGAGWDEQFF
- TRBJ1-1 13 TRBV6-5 CASIYGGHTEAFF
- TRBJ2-7 17 TRBV21-1 CASSNSGDGGRSYEQYF
- TRBJ1-5 12 TRBV19 CASSREPQPQHF
- TRBJ2-1 15 TRBV24-1 CATSHPEGTYNEQFF
- TRBJ2-3 12 TRBV7-3 CASSLGSNTQYF
- TRBJ2-3 12 TRBV10-2 CASSRLAQSPYF
- TRBJ2-1 14 TRBV27 CASSLERLENEQFF
few TRBJ1-6 16 TRBV6-4 CASSAEPGQGHSPLHF
- TRBJ1-4 15 TRBV6-5 CASSFGTGHNEKLFF